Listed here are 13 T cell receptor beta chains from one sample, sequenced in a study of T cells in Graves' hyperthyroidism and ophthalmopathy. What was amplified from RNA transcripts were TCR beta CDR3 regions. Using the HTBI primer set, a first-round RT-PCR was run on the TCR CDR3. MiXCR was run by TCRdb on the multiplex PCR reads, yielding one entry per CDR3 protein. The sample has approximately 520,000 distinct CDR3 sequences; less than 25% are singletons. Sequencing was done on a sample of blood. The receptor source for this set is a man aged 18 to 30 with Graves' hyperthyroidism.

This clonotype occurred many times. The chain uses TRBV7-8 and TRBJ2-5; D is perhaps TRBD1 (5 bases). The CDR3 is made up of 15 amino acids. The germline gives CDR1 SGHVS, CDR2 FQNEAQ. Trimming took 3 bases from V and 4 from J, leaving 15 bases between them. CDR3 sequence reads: CASSFPTGHLETQYF. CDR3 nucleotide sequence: TGTGCCAGCAGCTTCCCCACCGGACACCTAGAGACCCAGTACTTC.

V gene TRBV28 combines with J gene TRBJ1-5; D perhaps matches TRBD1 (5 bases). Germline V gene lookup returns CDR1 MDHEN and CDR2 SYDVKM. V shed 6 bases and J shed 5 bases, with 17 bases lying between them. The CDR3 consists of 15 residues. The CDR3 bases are TGTGCCAGCAGACAGTTTTGGGGGTCTCATCAGCCCCAGCATTTT. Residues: CASRQFWGSHQPQHF.

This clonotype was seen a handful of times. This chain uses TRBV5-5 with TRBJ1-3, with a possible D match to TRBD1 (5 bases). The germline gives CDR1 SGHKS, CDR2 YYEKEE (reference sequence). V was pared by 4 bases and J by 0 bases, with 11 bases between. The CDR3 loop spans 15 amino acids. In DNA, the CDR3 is TGTGCCAGCAGCCGGGACGGGGGCTCTGGAAACACCATATATTTT. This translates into CASSRDGGSGNTIYF.

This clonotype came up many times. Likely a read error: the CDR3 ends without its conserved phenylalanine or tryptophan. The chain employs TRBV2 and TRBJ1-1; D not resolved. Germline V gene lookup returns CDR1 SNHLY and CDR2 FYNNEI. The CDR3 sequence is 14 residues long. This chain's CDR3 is CAGSGKGANTEAFL. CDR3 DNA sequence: TGTGCCGGCAGTGGAAAGGGCGCGAACACTGAAGCTTTCCTT.

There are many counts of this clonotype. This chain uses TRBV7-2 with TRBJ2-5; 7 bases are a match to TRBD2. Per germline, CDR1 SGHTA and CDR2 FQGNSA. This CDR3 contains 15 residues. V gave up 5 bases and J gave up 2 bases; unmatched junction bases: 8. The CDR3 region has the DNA TGTGCCAGCAGCCTTTGGACTAGACGGCAAGAGACCCAGTACTTC. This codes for CASSLWTRRQETQYF.

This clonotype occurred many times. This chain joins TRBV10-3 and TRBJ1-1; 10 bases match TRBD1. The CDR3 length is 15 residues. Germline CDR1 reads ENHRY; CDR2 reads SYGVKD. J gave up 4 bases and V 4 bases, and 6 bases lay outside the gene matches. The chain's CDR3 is CAISAGQGGATEAFF. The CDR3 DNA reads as TGTGCCATCAGTGCCGGACAGGGGGGAGCCACTGAAGCTTTCTTT.

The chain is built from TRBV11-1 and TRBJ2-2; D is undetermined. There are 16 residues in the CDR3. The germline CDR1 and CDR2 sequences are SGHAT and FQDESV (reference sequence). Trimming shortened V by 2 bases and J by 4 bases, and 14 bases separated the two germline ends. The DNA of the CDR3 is TGTGCCAGCAGCTTAATATCAGGAGTTGTCACCGGGGAGCTGTTTTTT. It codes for CASSLISGVVTGELFF.

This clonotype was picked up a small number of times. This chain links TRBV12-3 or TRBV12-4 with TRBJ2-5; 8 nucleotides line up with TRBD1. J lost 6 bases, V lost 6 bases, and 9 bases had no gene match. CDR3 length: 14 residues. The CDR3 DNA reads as TGTGCCAGCAGCACGCCAGGGGGCGTAAAGACCCAGTACTTC. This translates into CASSTPGGVKTQYF.

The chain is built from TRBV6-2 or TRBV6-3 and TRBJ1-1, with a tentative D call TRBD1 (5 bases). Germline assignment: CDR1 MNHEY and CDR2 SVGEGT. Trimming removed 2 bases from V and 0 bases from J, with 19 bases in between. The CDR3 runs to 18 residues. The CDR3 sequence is CASSYRWGSARVNTEAFF. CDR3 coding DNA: TGTGCCAGCAGTTACCGATGGGGCTCGGCGAGGGTGAACACTGAAGCTTTCTTT.

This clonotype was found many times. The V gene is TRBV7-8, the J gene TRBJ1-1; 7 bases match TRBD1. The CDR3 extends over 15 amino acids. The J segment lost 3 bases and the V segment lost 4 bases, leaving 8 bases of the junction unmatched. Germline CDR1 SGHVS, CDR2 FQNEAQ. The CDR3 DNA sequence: TGTGCCAGCAGCTATACAGGGGCAGGGGACACTGAAGCTTTCTTT. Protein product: CASSYTGAGDTEAFF.

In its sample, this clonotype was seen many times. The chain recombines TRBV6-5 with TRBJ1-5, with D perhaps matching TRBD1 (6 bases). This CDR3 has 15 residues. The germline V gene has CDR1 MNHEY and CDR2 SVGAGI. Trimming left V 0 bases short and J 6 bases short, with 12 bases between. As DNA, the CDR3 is TGTGCCAGCAGTTACTCATCAGGGGTTCTTCAGCCCCAGCATTTT. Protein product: CASSYSSGVLQPQHF.

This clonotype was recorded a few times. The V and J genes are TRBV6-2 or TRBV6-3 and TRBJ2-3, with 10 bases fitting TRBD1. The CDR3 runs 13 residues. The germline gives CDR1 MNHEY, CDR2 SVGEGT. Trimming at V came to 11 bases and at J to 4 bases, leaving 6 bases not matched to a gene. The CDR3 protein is CASGDRGPDTQYF. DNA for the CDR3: TGTGCCTCGGGGGACAGGGGACCAGATACGCAGTATTTT.

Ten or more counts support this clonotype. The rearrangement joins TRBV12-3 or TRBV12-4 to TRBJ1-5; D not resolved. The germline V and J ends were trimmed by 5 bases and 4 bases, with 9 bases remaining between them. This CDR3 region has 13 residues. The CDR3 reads CASSPHENQPQHF. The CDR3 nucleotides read TGTGCCAGCAGTCCTCATGAAAATCAGCCCCAGCATTTT.